Listed here is a single T cell receptor beta chain. This sample stems from a study of blood T cell repertoires in COVID-19. Across the whole study: From T cells, B-cell-depleted T cells, or PBMCs came the material, which was cDNA or gDNA.

Seattle's enrolled individuals joined amid active infection and were then monitored longitudinally. In the original analysis: The authors estimated nucleated cell counts from reference gene primer amplification. Generated by immunoSEQ multiplex PCR, the TCRdb table keeps only in-frame clones and is missing some. That table gives V, J and clone size, and the DNA gave D and trimming. This sample has about 130,000 clones, with 80% to 90% found just once. Germline V gene data show CDR1 as SGHTA and CDR2 as FQGNSA. This CDR3 is built from 14 residues. V was cut by 5 bases and J by 0 bases, with 8 bases left in between.

The sequenced sample was peripheral blood. V gene TRBV7-2 combines with J gene TRBJ1-3, with a weak D call TRBD1 (6 bases). The sequence was collected from a man aged 60 to 75 with COVID-19, enrolled during active disease. In nucleotides, the CDR3 is TGTGCCAGCAGCCTGGGACACTCTGGAAACACCATATATTTT. Its protein product is CASSLGHSGNTIYF.